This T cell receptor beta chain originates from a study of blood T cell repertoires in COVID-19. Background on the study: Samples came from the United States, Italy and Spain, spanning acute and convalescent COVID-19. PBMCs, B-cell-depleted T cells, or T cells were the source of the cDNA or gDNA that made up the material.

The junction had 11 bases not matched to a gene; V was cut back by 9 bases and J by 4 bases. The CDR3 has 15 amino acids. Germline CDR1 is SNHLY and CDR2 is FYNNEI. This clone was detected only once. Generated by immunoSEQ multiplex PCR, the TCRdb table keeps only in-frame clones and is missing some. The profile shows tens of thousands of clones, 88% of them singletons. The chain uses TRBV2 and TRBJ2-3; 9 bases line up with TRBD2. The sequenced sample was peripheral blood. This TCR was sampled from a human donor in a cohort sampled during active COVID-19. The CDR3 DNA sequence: TGTGCCAGGTCGGGTACCCGCGGGGGGGCAGATACGCAGTATTTT. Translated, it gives CARSGTRGGADTQYF.